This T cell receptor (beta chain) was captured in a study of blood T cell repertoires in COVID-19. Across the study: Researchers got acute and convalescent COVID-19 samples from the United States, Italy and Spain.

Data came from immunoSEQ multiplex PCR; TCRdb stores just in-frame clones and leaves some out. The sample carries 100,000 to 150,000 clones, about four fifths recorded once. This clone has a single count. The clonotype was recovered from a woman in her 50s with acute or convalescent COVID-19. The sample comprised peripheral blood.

CDR3 coding DNA: TGTGCCAGCAGCGAGACAGGGGGCAGGGACATTCAGTACTTC. As protein: CASSETGGRDIQYF. The chain employs TRBV9 and TRBJ2-4; 10 bases align to TRBD1. The ends lost 3 bases at V and 8 bases at J; junction bases unmatched: 5. CDR3 length: 14 amino acids. The V gene's germline CDR1 is SGDLS and CDR2 YYNGEE.